The rows below give T cell receptor beta chains drawn from one sample of a study of molecular identifiers for immune sequencing clone quantification. TCRdb analysed the PCR reads with MiXCR anew, one entry per CDR3 protein. The sample has 13,000 or so distinct CDR3 sequences, 15% to 20% seen once. The source material was naive CD8+ T cells from blood, with Jurkat cell RNA spiked in. The receptor source for this set is a human donor in good health. Some libraries in this study had Jurkat cell RNA spiked in. The CDR3 runs from the conserved cysteine through the conserved F or W. D genes are given only for firm matches. The listing skips clone size in some rows; elsewhere it reads once, few, many or a size class.

TRBJ2-3 - TRBV27 TRBD2 TGTGCCAGCAGTAGGGGACTAGCGGGAGGCCCGCCGGGAGATACGCAGTATTTT CASSRGLAGGPPGDTQYF
TRBJ2-3 many TRBV11-2 - TGTGCCAGCAGCCCCCCTTCGCCGTCCCCTACGCAGTATTTT CASSPPSPSPTQYF
TRBJ2-3 medium-sized TRBV7-9 - TGTGCCAGCAGCCCACCCAGCACAGATACGCAGTATTTT CASSPPSTDTQYF
TRBJ2-7 medium-sized TRBV4-1 TRBD1 TGCGCCAGCAGCGTAGGGGACAGCTTCCCCTACGAGCAGTACTTC CASSVGDSFPYEQYF
TRBJ2-1 many TRBV9 TRBD2 TGTGCCAGCAGCTATAGCGGGAACGAGCAGTTCTTC CASSYSGNEQFF
TRBJ2-1 many TRBV20-1 - TGCAGTACTACAGGAGGCCTACGCGTTGAGCAGTTCTTC CSTTGGLRVEQFF
TRBJ2-3 medium-sized TRBV7-6 TRBD2 TGTGCCAGCAGCCCCGCGGTGGGAGGGCTCCCAGATACGCAGTATTTT CASSPAVGGLPDTQYF
TRBJ2-7 medium-sized TRBV20-1 TRBD1 TGCAGTGCTAGAGGCCGGGACAGGGGCTACGAGCAGTACTTC CSARGRDRGYEQYF
TRBJ2-6 - TRBV7-9 - TGTGCCAGCAGTTTGCTCGGGGCTCGCTCTGTGGCCAACGTCCTGACTTTC CASSLLGARSVANVLTF
TRBJ2-7 few TRBV5-1 - TGCGCCAGCAGCCACGGAGGCCCTTCCTACGAGCGGTACTTC CASSHGGPSYERYF
TRBJ2-3 medium-sized TRBV28 - TGTGCCAGCAGTCCTGACCCCCAGGCCTCAGATACGCAGTATTTT CASSPDPQASDTQYF
TRBJ2-2 - TRBV27 TRBD2 TGTGCCAGCAGCTCTCTAGCGGGGAACACCGGGGAGCTGTTTTTT CASSSLAGNTGELFF
TRBJ2-7 medium-sized TRBV7-2 - TGTGCCAGCAGCCCCACAGAGTTCTACGAGCAGTACTTC CASSPTEFYEQYF
TRBJ1-6 medium-sized TRBV6-5 - TGTGCCAGCAACGAAGAGGGGTACGATTCACCCCTCCACTTT CASNEEGYDSPLHF
TRBJ2-7 medium-sized TRBV4-3 - TGCGCCAGCAGCCAAGATCAAGGTTACGAGCAGTACTTC CASSQDQGYEQYF
TRBJ2-7 - TRBV10-3 TRBD1 TGTGCCATCAGTGACCCGACAGGGGCGGCCTACGAGCAGTACTTC CAISDPTGAAYEQYF
TRBJ1-5 many TRBV5-3 TRBD1 TGTGCCAGAAGCGAACGACAGGGAAGATCAGGAACGCCCCAGCATTTT CARSERQGRSGTPQHF
TRBJ1-5 many TRBV24-1 - TGTGCCACCAGTGATTCAGACGGAGATCAGCCCCAGCATTTT CATSDSDGDQPQHF
TRBJ2-7 many TRBV19 - TGTGCCAGTAGTATTACTAGTTTCAATATCGACGAGCAGTACTTC CASSITSFNIDEQYF
TRBJ2-7 many TRBV5-1 TRBD1 TGCGCCAGCAGCTTGGAGGGGACAGGTGCCTCCTACGAGCAGTACTTC CASSLEGTGASYEQYF
TRBJ2-3 many TRBV5-6 TRBD2 TGTGCCAGCAGCTGGATGACTAGCGGTACTACAGATACGCAGTATTTT CASSWMTSGTTDTQYF
TRBJ2-1 - TRBV12-3/TRBV12-4 - TGTGCCAGCAGACAGACTGTATACAATGAGCAGTTCTTC CASRQTVYNEQFF
TRBJ2-7 medium-sized TRBV19 TRBD2 TGTGCCAGTAGTGGACTCGGGACTAGCGGTTACGAGCAGTACTTC CASSGLGTSGYEQYF
TRBJ2-1 many TRBV27 TRBD2 TGTGCCAGCGGGACTAGCGGGAGCCCTTGGGGGTACAATGAGCAGTTCTTC CASGTSGSPWGYNEQFF
TRBJ2-1 medium-sized TRBV11-2 - TGTGCCAGCAGCTTCTTTCACAATGAGCAGTTCTTC CASSFFHNEQFF
TRBJ2-3 medium-sized TRBV30 TRBD2 TGTGCCTGGTCGTATAGCGGGAAAACAGATACGCAGTATTTT CAWSYSGKTDTQYF
TRBJ2-7 - TRBV12-3/TRBV12-4 - TGTGCCAGCCGCAAACACTTCCCGGGCCCCTTCGAGCAGTACTTC CASRKHFPGPFEQYF
TRBJ2-7 medium-sized TRBV20-1 - TGCAGTGCTAGAGAACTGGGGGGAGAGAGAACCTACGAGCAGTACTTC CSARELGGERTYEQYF
TRBJ2-7 - TRBV29-1 - TGCAGCGTTGTAGATCAGGATCCCCGGTCCTACGAGCAGTACTTC CSVVDQDPRSYEQYF
TRBJ1-1 once TRBV7-8 - TGTGCCAGCGGCCCTAGGGGGGCAGCCTCTTACACTGAAGCTTTCTTT CASGPRGAASYTEAFF
TRBJ2-1 medium-sized TRBV24-1 - TGTGCCACCAGTGAGCCCGGGACTTATTCGGTCGATGAGCAGTTCTTC CATSEPGTYSVDEQFF
TRBJ2-7 many TRBV28 - TGTGCCAGCAGTTTTCCGCGACAGGCGATCTCCTACGAGCAGTACTTC CASSFPRQAISYEQYF
TRBJ2-7 medium-sized TRBV29-1 TRBD1 TGCAGCGTTGAAACCGGGACAGGGACCTACGAGCAGTACTTC CSVETGTGTYEQYF
TRBJ2-1 few TRBV11-2 - TGTGCCAGCGGCTTAGGGGACCGGGACTTCGTGGTCGATGAGCAGTTCTTC CASGLGDRDFVVDEQFF
TRBJ2-2 medium-sized TRBV24-1 TRBD1 TGTGCCACGAAAGGGACAGGGAGTCCCGGGGAGCTGTTTTTT CATKGTGSPGELFF
TRBJ2-3 - TRBV4-1 - TGCGCCGGCAGCCAAGATGAGTGGAGTATCGTCGTCCCGGTCACAGATACACAGTATTTT CAGSQDEWSIVVPVTDTQYF
TRBJ2-2 many TRBV12-5 - TGTGCTAGTGGTGCGACAGTTATGAACACCGGGGAGCTGTTTTTT CASGATVMNTGELFF
TRBJ1-3 many TRBV7-9 TRBD1 TGTGCCAGCAGCTTATCCGGGACAGGGTTTGGAAACACCATATATTTT CASSLSGTGFGNTIYF
TRBJ1-2 few TRBV6-4 - TGTGTCAGCAGTGTAGTCCGTCCCTATGGCTACACCTTC CVSSVVRPYGYTF
TRBJ1-2 - TRBV12-3/TRBV12-4 - TGTGCCAGCAGCCGTACAGGGTATAATCTCCATGGCTACACCTTC CASSRTGYNLHGYTF
TRBJ1-4 many TRBV27 - TGTGCCAGCAGTTTATGGCAGGGAAATGAAAAACTGTTTTTT CASSLWQGNEKLFF
TRBJ2-7 medium-sized TRBV20-1 - TGCAGTGCTAGATCCGCCTTATACGAGCAGTACTTC CSARSALYEQYF
TRBJ1-1 many TRBV5-8 - TGTGCCAGCAGTATAGGGATAACTGAAGCTTTCTTT CASSIGITEAFF
TRBJ2-1 many TRBV2 - TGTGCCAGCAGCCAACTGGACAGCCTCAATGAGCAGTTCTTC CASSQLDSLNEQFF